This T cell receptor beta chain is drawn from a study of T cells in Graves' hyperthyroidism and ophthalmopathy. There were TCR beta CDR3 regions amplified from RNA transcripts. RT-PCR in the first round (using the HTBI primer set) targeted the TCR CDR3. A single record per CDR3 protein comes from TCRdb applying MiXCR to the multiplex PCR reads. The repertoire consists of 300,000 to 450,000 distinct CDR3 sequences, with about 15% occurring once and the leading ten covering roughly 33%. In its sample, this clonotype was seen many times. The CDR3 is 13 amino acids. Germline CDR1 reads MNHNS; CDR2 reads SASEGT. Trimming stripped 3 bases from V and 2 bases from J, with 8 bases between.

The clonotype comes from a woman under 40 with Graves' hyperthyroidism. The sample consisted of blood. The rearrangement uses TRBV6-1 and TRBJ2-7; no reliable D call. The CDR3 nucleotides are TGTGCCAGCAGTGAGGGCCGCACCTACGAGCAGTACTTC. Protein: CASSEGRTYEQYF.